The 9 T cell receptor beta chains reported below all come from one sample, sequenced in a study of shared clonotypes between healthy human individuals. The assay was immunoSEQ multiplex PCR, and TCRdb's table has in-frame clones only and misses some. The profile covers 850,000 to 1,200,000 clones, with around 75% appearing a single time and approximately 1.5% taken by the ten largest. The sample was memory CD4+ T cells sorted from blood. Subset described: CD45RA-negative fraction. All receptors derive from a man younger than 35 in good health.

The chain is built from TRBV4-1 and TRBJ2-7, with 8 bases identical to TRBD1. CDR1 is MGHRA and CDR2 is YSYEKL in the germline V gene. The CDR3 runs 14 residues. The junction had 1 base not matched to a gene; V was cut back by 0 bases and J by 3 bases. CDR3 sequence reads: CASSQDDRGYEQYF. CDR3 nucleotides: TGCGCCAGCAGCCAAGATGACAGGGGCTACGAGCAGTACTTC.

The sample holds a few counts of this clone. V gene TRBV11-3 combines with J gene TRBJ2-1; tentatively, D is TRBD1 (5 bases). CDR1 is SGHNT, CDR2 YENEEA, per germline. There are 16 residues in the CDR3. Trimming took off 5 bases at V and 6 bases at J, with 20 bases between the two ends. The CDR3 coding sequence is TGTGCCAGCAGCATGAATACCCTAGGGGCCTCCAATGAGCAGTTCTTC. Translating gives CASSMNTLGASNEQFF.

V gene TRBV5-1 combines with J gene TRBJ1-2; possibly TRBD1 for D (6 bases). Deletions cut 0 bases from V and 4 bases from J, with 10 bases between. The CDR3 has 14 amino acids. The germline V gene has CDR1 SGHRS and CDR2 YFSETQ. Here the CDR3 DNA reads TGCGCCAGCAGCTTGGGTACGGGGGCCTATGGCTACACCTTC. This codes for CASSLGTGAYGYTF.

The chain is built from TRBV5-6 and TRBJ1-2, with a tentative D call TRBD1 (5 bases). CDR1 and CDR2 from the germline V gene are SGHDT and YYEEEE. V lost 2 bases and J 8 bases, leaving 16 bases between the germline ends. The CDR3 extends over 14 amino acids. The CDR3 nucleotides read TGTGCCAGCAGCTTAGCAGACAGCGTCTCCGGCTACACCTTC. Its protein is CASSLADSVSGYTF.

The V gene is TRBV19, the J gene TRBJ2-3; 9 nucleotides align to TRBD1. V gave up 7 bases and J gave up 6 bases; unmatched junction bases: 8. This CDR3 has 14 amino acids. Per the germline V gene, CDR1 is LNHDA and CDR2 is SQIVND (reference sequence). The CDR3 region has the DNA TGTGCCAGTAAGAGGACAGGGGTAGGGGATACGCAGTATTTT. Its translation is CASKRTGVGDTQYF.

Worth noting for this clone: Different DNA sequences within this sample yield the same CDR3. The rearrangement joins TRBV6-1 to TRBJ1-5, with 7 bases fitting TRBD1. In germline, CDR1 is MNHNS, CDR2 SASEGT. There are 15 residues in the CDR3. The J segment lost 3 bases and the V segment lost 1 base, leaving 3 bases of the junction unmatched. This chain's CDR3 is CASSEGQGNNQPQHF. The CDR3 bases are TGTGCCAGCAGTGAAGGACAGGGTAACAATCAGCCCCAGCATTTT.

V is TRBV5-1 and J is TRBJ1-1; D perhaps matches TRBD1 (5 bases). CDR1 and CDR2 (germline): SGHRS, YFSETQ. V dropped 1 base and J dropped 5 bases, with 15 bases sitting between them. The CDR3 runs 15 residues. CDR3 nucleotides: TGCGCCAGCAGCTTGCTGGGGGGGATTGGGACTGAAGCTTTCTTT. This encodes CASSLLGGIGTEAFF.

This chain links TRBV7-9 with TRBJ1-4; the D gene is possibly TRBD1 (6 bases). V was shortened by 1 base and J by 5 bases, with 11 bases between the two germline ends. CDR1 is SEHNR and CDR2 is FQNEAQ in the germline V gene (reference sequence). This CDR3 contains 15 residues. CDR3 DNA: TGTGCCAGCAGCTTAGTACAGGGCGGGAATGAAAAACTGTTTTTT. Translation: CASSLVQGGNEKLFF. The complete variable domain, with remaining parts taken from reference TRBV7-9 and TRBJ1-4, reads DTGVSQNPRHKITKRGQNVTFRCDPISEHNRLYWYRQTLGQGPEFLTYFQNEAQLEKSRLLSDRFSAERPKGSFSTLEIQRTEQGDSAMYLCASSLVQGGNEKLFFGSGTQLSVL.

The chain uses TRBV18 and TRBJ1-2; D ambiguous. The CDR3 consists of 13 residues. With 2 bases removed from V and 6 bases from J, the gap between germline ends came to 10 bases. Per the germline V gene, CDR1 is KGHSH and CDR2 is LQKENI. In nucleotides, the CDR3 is TGTGCCAGCTCACCATTCCTAGTGGATGGCTACACCTTC. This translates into CASSPFLVDGYTF.